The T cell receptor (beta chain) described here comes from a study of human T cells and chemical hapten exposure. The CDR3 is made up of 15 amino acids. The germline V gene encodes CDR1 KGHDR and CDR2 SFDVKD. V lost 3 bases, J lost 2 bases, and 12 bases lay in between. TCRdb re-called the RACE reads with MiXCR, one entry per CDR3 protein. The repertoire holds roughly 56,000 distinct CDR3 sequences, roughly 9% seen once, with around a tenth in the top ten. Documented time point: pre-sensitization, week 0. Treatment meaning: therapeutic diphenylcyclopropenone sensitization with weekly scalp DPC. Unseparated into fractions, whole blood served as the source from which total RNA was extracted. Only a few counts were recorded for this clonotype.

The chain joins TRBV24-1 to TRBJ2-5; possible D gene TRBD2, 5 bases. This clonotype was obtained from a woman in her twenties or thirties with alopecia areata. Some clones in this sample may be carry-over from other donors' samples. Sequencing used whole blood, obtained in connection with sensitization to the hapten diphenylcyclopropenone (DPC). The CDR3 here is CATSDPGLRQETQYF. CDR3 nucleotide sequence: TGTGCCACCAGTGATCCTGGACTGAGGCAAGAGACCCAGTACTTC.